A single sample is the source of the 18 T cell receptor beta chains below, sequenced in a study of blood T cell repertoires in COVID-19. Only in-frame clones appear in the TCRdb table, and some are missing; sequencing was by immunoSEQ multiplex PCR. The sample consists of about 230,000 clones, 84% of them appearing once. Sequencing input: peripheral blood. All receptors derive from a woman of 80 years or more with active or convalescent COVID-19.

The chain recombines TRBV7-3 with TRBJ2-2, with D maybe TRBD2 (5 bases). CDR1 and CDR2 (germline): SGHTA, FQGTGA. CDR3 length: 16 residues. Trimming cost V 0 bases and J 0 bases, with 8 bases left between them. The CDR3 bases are TGTGCCAGCAGCTTAACAGCGGTAACGAACACCGGGGAGCTGTTTTTT. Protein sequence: CASSLTAVTNTGELFF.

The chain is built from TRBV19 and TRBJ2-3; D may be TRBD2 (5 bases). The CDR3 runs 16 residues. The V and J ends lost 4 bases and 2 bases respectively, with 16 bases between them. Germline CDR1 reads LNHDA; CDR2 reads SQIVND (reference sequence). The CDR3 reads CASSNPSRGDTDTQYF. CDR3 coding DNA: TGTGCCAGTAGTAATCCGAGCCGGGGTGACACAGATACGCAGTATTTT.

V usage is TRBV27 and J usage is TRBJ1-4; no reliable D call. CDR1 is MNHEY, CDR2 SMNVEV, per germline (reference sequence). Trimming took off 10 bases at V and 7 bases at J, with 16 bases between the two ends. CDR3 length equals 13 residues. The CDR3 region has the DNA TGTGCCACCCGGGGAGGGTTGGGTGAAAAACTGTTTTTT. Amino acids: CATRGGLGEKLFF.

The CDR3 here is CASSLTENQPQHF. CDR3 in DNA: TGTGCCAGCAGCCTGACAGAGAATCAGCCCCAGCATTTT. The chain couples TRBV12-3 or TRBV12-4 to TRBJ1-5; D is possibly TRBD1 (5 bases). The CDR3 is made up of 13 amino acids. The V gene lost 6 bases and the J gene lost 4 bases, with 10 bases spanning the gap.

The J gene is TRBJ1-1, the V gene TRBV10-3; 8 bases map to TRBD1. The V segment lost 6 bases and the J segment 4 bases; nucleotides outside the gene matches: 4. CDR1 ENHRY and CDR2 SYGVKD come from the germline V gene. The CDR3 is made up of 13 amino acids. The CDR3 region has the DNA TGTGCCATCAGGGGACAGGTGAGCACTGAAGCTTTCTTT. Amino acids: CAIRGQVSTEAFF.

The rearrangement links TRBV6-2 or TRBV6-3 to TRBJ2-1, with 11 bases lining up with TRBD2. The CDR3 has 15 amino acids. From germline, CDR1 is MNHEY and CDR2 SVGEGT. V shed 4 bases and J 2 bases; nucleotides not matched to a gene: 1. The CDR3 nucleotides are TGTGCCAGCAGTTTGGGACTAGCGGCCTACAATGAGCAGTTCTTC. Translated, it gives CASSLGLAAYNEQFF.

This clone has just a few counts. The CDR3 coding sequence is TGCGCCAGCAGCCTGAACGTTGGAGGCGACTACACCTTC. The encoded protein is CASSLNVGGDYTF. The chain links TRBV5-1 to TRBJ1-2, with D uncertain. Trimming took off 4 bases at V and 10 bases at J, with 17 bases between the two ends. This CDR3 comprises 13 residues. CDR1 and CDR2 (germline): SGHRS, YFSETQ. Full variable domain (remainder filled in from reference TRBV5-1 and TRBJ1-2): KAGVTQTPRYLIKTRGQQVTLSCSPISGHRSVSWYQQTPGQGLQFLFEYFSETQRNKGNFPGRFSGRQFSNSRSEMNVSTLELGDSALYLCASSLNVGGDYTFGSGTRLTVV.

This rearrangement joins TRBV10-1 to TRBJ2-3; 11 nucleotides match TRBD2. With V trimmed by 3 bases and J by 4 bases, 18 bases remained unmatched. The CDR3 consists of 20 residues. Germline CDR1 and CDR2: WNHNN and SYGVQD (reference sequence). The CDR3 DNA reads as TGCGCCAGCAGTGACTTTCTGTGGACTAGCGGGCGGGTTCGACCAGATACGCAGTATTTT. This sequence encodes CASSDFLWTSGRVRPDTQYF.

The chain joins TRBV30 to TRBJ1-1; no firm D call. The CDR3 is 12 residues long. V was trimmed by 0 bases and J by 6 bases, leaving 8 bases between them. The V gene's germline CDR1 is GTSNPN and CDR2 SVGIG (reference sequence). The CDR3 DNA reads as TGTGCCTGGAGTGTCACTAGGGCTGAAGCTTTCTTT. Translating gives CAWSVTRAEAFF.

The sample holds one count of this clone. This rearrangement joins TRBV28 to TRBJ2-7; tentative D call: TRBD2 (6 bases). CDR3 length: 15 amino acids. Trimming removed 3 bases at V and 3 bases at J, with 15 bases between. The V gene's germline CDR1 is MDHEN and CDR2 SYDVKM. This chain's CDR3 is CASSFEGLGGYEQYF. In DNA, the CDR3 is TGTGCCAGCAGTTTTGAGGGGTTGGGGGGCTACGAGCAGTACTTC.

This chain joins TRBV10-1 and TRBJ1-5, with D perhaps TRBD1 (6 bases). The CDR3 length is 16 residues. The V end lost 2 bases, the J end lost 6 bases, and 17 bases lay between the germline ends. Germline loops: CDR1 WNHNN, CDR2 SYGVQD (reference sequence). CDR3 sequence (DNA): TGCGCCAGCAGTGAGGGGGCAGGGGCGGACGGTCAGCCCCAGCATTTT. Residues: CASSEGAGADGQPQHF.

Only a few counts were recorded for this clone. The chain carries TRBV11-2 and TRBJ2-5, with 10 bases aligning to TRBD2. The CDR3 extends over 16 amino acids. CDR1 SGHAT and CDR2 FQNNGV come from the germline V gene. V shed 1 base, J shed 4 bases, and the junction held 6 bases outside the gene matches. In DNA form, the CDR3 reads TGTGCCAGCAGCTTAGTGGCACTAGCGGGAAGAGAGACCCAGTACTTC. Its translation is CASSLVALAGRETQYF.

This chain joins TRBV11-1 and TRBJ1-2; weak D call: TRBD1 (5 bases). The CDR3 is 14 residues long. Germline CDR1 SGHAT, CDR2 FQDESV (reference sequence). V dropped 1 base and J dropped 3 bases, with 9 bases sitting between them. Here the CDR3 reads CASSLGWGDYGYTF. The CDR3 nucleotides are TGTGCCAGCAGCTTAGGCTGGGGGGACTATGGCTACACCTTC. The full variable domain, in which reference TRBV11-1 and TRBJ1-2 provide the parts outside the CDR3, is EAEVAQSPRYKITEKSQAVAFWCDPISGHATLYWYRQILGQGPELLVQFQDESVVDDSQLPKDRFSAERLKGVDSTLKIQPAELGDSAMYLCASSLGWGDYGYTFGSGTRLTVV.

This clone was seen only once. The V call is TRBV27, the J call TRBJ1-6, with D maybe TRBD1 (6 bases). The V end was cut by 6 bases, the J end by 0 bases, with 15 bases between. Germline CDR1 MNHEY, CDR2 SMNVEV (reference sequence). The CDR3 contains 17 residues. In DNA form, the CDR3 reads TGTGCCAGCAGACTTGACAGGCGGAGCTCCTATAATTCACCCCTCCACTTT. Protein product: CASRLDRRSSYNSPLHF.

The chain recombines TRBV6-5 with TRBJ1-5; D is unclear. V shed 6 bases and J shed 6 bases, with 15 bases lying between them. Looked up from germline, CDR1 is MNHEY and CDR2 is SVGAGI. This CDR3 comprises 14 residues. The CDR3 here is CASRGLLGGQPQHF. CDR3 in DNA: TGTGCCAGCAGAGGCCTTCTCGGAGGTCAGCCCCAGCATTTT.

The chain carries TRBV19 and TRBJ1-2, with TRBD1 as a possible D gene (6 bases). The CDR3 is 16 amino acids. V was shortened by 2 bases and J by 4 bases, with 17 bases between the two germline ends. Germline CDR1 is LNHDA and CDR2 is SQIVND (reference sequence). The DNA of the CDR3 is TGTGCCAGTAGTATACCCTTTGGCAGGGGCGCCTATGGCTACACCTTC. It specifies CASSIPFGRGAYGYTF.

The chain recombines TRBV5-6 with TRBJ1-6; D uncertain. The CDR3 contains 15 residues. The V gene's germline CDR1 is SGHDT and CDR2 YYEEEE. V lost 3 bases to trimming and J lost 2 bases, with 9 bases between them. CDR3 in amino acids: CASSSSVTYNSPLHF. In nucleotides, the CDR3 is TGTGCCAGCAGCTCCTCGGTTACCTATAATTCACCCCTCCACTTT.

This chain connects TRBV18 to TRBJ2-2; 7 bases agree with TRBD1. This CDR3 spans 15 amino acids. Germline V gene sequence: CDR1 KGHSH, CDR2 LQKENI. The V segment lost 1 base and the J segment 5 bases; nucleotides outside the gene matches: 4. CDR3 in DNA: TGTGCCAGCTCACCACAGGCCAGGGGGACCGGGGAGCTGTTTTTT. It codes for CASSPQARGTGELFF.